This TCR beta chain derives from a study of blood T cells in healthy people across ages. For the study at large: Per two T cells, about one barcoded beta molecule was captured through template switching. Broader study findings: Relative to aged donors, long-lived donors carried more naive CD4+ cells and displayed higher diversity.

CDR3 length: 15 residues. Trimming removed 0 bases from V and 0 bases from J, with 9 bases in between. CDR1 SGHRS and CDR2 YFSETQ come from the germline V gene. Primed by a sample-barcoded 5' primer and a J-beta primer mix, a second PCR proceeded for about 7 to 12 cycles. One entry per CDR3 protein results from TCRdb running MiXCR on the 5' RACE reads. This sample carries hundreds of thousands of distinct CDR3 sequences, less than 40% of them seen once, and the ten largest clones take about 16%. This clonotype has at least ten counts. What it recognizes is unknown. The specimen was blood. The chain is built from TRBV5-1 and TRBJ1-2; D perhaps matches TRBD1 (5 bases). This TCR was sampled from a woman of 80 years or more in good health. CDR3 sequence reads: CASSLGGSSNYGYTF. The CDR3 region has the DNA TGCGCCAGCAGCTTGGGGGGCAGTTCTAACTATGGCTACACCTTC.